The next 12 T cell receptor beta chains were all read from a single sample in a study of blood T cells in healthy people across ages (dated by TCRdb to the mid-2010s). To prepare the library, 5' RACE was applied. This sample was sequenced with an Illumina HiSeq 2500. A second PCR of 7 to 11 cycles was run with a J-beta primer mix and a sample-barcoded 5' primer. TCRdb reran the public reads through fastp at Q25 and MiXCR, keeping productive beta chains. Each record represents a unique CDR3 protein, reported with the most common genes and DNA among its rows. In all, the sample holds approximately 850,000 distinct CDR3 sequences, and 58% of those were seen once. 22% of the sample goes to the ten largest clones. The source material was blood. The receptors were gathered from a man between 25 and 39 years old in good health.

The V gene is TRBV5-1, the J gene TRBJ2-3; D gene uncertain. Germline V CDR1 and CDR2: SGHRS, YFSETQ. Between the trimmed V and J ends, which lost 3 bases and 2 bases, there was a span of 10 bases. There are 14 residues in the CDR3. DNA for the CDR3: TGCGCCAGCAGCTCTTCAACGAACACAGATACGCAGTATTTT. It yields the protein CASSSSTNTDTQYF.

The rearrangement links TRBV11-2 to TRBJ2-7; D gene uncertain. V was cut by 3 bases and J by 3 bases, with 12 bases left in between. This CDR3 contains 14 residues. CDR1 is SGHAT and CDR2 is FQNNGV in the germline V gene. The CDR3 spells CASSFMEGFYEQYF. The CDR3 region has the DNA TGTGCCAGCAGCTTTATGGAAGGGTTCTACGAGCAGTACTTC.

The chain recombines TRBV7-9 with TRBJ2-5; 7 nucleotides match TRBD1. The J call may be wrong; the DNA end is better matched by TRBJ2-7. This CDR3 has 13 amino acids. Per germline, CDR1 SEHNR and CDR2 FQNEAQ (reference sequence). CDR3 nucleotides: TGTGCCAGCGACCCCGGGACAGACTACGAGCAGTACTTC. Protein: CASDPGTDYEQYF.

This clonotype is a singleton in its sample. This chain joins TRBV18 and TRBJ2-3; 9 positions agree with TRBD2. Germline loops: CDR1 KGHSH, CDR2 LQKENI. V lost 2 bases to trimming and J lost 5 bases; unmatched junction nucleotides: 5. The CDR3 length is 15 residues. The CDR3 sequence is CASSPFDSGGDTQYF. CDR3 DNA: TGTGCCAGCTCACCATTTGATAGCGGGGGAGATACGCAGTATTTT. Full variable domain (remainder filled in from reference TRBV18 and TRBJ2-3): NAGVMQNPRHLVRRRGQEARLRCSPMKGHSHVYWYRQLPEEGLKFMVYLQKENIIDESGMPKERFSAEFPKEGPSILRIQQVVRGDSAAYFCASSPFDSGGDTQYFGPGTRLTVL.

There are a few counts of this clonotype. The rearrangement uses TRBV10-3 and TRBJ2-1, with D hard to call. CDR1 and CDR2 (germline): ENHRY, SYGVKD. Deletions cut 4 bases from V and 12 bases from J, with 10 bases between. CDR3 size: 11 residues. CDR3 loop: CAISADLVQFF. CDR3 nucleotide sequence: TGTGCCATCAGTGCGGACCTGGTGCAGTTCTTC.

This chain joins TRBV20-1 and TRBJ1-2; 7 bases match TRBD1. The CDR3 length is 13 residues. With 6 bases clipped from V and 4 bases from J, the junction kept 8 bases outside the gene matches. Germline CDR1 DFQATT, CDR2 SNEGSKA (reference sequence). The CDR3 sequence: CSARTGVGYGYTF. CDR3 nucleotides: TGCAGTGCGAGAACAGGGGTTGGCTATGGCTACACCTTC.

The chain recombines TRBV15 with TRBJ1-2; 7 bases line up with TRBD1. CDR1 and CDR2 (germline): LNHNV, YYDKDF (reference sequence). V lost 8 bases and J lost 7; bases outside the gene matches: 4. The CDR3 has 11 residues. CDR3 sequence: CATQTGAGYTF. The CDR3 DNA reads TGTGCCACCCAAACAGGGGCTGGCTACACCTTC.

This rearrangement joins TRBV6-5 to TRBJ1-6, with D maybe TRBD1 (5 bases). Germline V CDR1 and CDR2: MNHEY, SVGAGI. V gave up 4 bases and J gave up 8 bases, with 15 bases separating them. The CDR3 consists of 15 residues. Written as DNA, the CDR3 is TGTGCCAGCAGTTTCACCAGGGCGGGAGATTCACCCCTCCACTTT. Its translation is CASSFTRAGDSPLHF.

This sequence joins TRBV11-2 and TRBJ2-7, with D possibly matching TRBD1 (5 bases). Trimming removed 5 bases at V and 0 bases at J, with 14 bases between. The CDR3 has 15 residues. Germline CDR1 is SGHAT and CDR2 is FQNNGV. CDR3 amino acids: CASSPQRGGSYEQYF. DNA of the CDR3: TGTGCCAGCAGCCCACAAAGGGGCGGCTCCTACGAGCAGTACTTC. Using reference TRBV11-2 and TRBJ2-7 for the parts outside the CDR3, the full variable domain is EAGVAQSPRYKIIEKRQSVAFWCNPISGHATLYWYQQILGQGPKLLIQFQNNGVVDDSQLPKDRFSAERLKGVDSTLKIQPAKLEDSAVYLCASSPQRGGSYEQYFGPGTRLTVT.

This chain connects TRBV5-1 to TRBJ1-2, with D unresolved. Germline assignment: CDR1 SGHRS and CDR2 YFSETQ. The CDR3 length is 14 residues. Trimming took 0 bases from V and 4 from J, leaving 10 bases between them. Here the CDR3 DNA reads TGCGCCAGCAGCTTGGAACCGGGCCTCTATGGCTACACCTTC. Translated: CASSLEPGLYGYTF.

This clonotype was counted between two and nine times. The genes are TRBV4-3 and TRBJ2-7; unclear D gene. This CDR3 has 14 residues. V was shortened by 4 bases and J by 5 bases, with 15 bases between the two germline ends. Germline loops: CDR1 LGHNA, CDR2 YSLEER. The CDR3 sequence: CASSPSPDDHEQYF. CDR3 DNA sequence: TGCGCCAGCAGCCCAAGCCCCGACGACCACGAGCAGTACTTC.

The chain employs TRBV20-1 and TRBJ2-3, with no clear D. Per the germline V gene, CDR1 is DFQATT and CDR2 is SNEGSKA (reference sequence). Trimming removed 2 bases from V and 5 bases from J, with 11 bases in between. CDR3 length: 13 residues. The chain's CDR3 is CSARMVGRDTQYF. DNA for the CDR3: TGCAGTGCTAGAATGGTTGGGCGAGATACGCAGTATTTT.